The sequence of this T cell receptor (beta chain) was determined in a study of blood T cell repertoires in COVID-19. For the study at large: PBMCs, B-cell-depleted T cells, or T cells provided the cDNA or gDNA that made up the material.

Authors' analysis steps: Amplification with reference gene primers provided the estimates of nucleated cell counts. Assay used: immunoSEQ multiplex PCR; TCRdb lists only in-frame clones, some missing. V, J and clone size are those of that table, while D and trimming were read from the DNA. The sample shows over 350,000 clones, 70% to 90% of them seen only once. V shed 6 bases and J shed 3 bases, with 14 bases lying between them. The germline CDR1 and CDR2 sequences are MDHEN and SYDVKM. This CDR3 is 15 amino acids long. The origin of this receptor is a young woman with acute COVID-19. The sequencing input was PBMCs or T cells enriched from blood (not recorded which). This chain uses TRBV28 with TRBJ2-2; D is perhaps TRBD2 (5 bases). CDR3 amino acids: CASSTREGYTGELFF. As DNA, the CDR3 is TGTGCCAGCAGCACCCGAGAGGGATACACCGGGGAGCTGTTTTTT.